This T cell receptor beta chain stems from a study of vaccination and CD4 T cells after COVID-19. Broader study findings: 304 of 307 vaccine-specific clones from convalescent patients were spike mono-reactive.

The treatment denotes: 10-day PBMC culture with coronavirus spike peptide pools or control peptides (ViraFEST assay). With peptide pools, ViraFEST first expanded antigen-specific T cells and afterwards sequenced their TCRs. Peptide pools at 9.5 to 10 ug/ml and IL-2 at roughly 9.8 IU/ml were added to cultures of a few million PBMCs per well. The CDR3 contains 16 residues. CDR1 is SEHNR and CDR2 is FQNEAQ in the germline V gene (reference sequence). On this clonotype: Antigen specificity is unknown. One junction end does not reproduce the germline sequence, and a read error may be involved.

With the Oncomine TCR Beta short-read assay, DNA from cultured CD4+ T cells was sequenced. TCRdb re-analysed the PCR reads in MiXCR, keeping a single row per CDR3 protein. The sample has approximately 3,000 distinct CDR3 sequences; less than 65% are singletons. This clonotype was obtained from a human donor who had recovered from COVID-19. The chain recombines TRBV7-9 with TRBJ2-4; TRBD1 is a possible D gene (5 bases). The sample was CD4+ T cells from blood, cultured in vitro. CDR3 bases: TGTGCCAGCAGTTTAGCCCCAGGGATCGGCAAAAACATTCAGTACTTC. It specifies CASSLAPGIGKNIQYF.